One sample yielded the 16 T cell receptor beta chains listed below, sequenced in a study of OX40 agonist ivuxolimab in advanced cancers. Assay: immunoSEQ multiplex PCR; the TCRdb copy retains only in-frame clones and omits some. The data hold 75,000 to 100,000 clones, with about nine tenths observed a single time. Here the sequenced sample was CD4+ or CD8+ T cells sorted from blood, taken in a trial of the OX40 agonist ivuxolimab. Receptor source: an adult with an advanced solid tumor such as melanoma, head and neck, liver or kidney cancer.

V usage is TRBV30 and J usage is TRBJ1-4; D is unresolved. Germline V lookup: CDR1 GTSNPN, CDR2 SVGIG (reference sequence). The V gene lost 0 bases and the J gene lost 3 bases, with 5 bases spanning the gap. The CDR3 runs to 13 residues. The CDR3 DNA follows: TGTGCCTGGAGTGTCCAGGCTAATGAAAAACTGTTTTTT. It translates to CAWSVQANEKLFF.

The chain recombines TRBV18 with TRBJ2-2; D uncertain. This CDR3 contains 15 residues. Trimming removed 1 base from V and 5 bases from J, with 11 bases in between. Germline values: CDR1 KGHSH, CDR2 LQKENI. Here the CDR3 reads CASSPQELVTGELFF. For the CDR3, the DNA is TGTGCCAGCTCACCACAGGAGCTCGTGACCGGGGAGCTGTTTTTT.

This sequence joins TRBV6-6 and TRBJ2-7, with 11 bases lining up with TRBD1. V gave up 4 bases and J gave up 4 bases; unmatched junction bases: 9. The CDR3 sequence is 16 residues long. Looked up from germline, CDR1 is MNHNY and CDR2 is SVGAGI (reference sequence). The CDR3 region is CASSSAPGTGGYEQYF. The CDR3 nucleotides read TGTGCCAGCAGTTCCGCACCCGGGACAGGGGGTTACGAGCAGTACTTC.

The gene calls are TRBV19 and TRBJ1-5, with TRBD1 identical over 11 bases. CDR3 length equals 14 residues. With 6 bases clipped from V and 5 bases from J, the junction kept 3 bases outside the gene matches. Germline-derived CDR1 and CDR2 are LNHDA and SQIVND (reference sequence). As DNA, the CDR3 is TGTGCCAGTAGGAGGGACAGGGGGGATCAGCCCCAGCATTTT. This gives the protein CASRRDRGDQPQHF.

The chain has TRBV6-1 and TRBJ1-2; D ambiguous. Deletions cut 7 bases from V and 4 bases from J, with 16 bases between. This CDR3 region has 14 residues. The germline V gene encodes CDR1 MNHNS and CDR2 SASEGT. This CDR3 reads CASTLTRESYGYTF. The CDR3 DNA reads as TGTGCCAGCACCTTGACAAGAGAGAGCTATGGCTACACCTTC.

This clone has just one count. The junction departs from the called germline gene at one end, perhaps through a read error. The chain links TRBV2 to TRBJ1-1, with D perhaps TRBD1 (6 bases). Germline CDR1 SNHLY, CDR2 FYNNEI. The CDR3 runs 14 residues. The CDR3 coding sequence is TGTGCCAGCATTGAAAGGGGGGTAGGCACTGAAGCTTTCTTT. Translated, it gives CASIERGVGTEAFF.

V is TRBV28 and J is TRBJ1-2; 9 positions match TRBD1. Germline CDR1 and CDR2: MDHEN and SYDVKM. This CDR3 has 14 residues. Trimming took 6 bases from V and 7 from J; bases not matched to a gene: 9. CDR3 residues: CASSRLGQGGGYTF. The CDR3 DNA follows: TGTGCCAGCAGCCGATTGGGACAGGGTGGTGGCTACACCTTC.

J is TRBJ2-3 and V is TRBV5-1; 9 bases are a match to TRBD1. The V gene's germline CDR1 is SGHRS and CDR2 YFSETQ. This CDR3 contains 16 residues. The J segment lost 6 bases and the V segment lost 4 bases, leaving 12 bases of the junction unmatched. The CDR3 nucleotides read TGCGCCAGCAGCCCTGTCACCGGGACAGGGCGGGATACGCAGTATTTT. Amino acid sequence: CASSPVTGTGRDTQYF. Full variable domain (remainder filled in from reference TRBV5-1 and TRBJ2-3): KAGVTQTPRYLIKTRGQQVTLSCSPISGHRSVSWYQQTPGQGLQFLFEYFSETQRNKGNFPGRFSGRQFSNSRSEMNVSTLELGDSALYLCASSPVTGTGRDTQYFGPGTRLTVL.

V gene TRBV5-1 combines with J gene TRBJ1-6; 10 nucleotides align to TRBD1. Germline V CDR1 and CDR2: SGHRS, YFSETQ. The CDR3 contains 16 residues. With 4 bases clipped from V and 7 bases from J, the junction kept 8 bases outside the gene matches. The chain's CDR3 is CASSSKTGGGNSPLHF. CDR3 sequence (DNA): TGCGCCAGCAGCAGCAAGACAGGGGGCGGCAATTCACCCCTCCACTTT.

The DNA of the CDR3 is TGCGCCAGCAGCCAAGATCAACAGGGAGGCAGACGCACCTTC. Its translation: CASSQDQQGGRRTF. The chain carries TRBV4-3 and TRBJ1-2; TRBD1 might be the D (6 bases). Germline lookup yields CDR1 LGHNA and CDR2 YSLEER. Trimming left V 0 bases short and J 13 bases short, with 18 bases between. CDR3 length: 14 amino acids.

The V and J genes are TRBV6-1 and TRBJ2-7, with TRBD1 matching over 7 bases. Germline V gene lookup returns CDR1 MNHNS and CDR2 SASEGT. Losses at the gene ends were 8 bases for V and 3 bases for J; bases not matched to a gene: 10. The CDR3 consists of 14 residues. In DNA form, the CDR3 reads TGTGCCAGCTTTCACGGGACAGAAAACTACGAGCAGTACTTC. Encoded protein: CASFHGTENYEQYF.

This clone was seen a single time. The J gene is TRBJ2-2, the V gene TRBV14, with D tentatively TRBD1 or TRBD2 (5 bases each). The ends were cut back, 4 bases at V and 0 bases at J, with 6 bases in the middle. The CDR3 length is 14 residues. The germline CDR1 and CDR2 sequences are SGHDN and FVKESK. The CDR3 loop reads CASSRGTNTGELFF. CDR3 DNA: TGTGCCAGCAGCCGGGGGACGAACACCGGGGAGCTGTTTTTT.

The genes are TRBV11-1 and TRBJ1-2; tentative D call: TRBD1 (5 bases). Per the germline V gene, CDR1 is SGHAT and CDR2 is FQDESV (reference sequence). V was cut by 0 bases and J by 4 bases, with 9 bases left in between. This CDR3 region has 14 residues. This CDR3 is CASSLAQGGYGYTF. Here the CDR3 DNA reads TGTGCCAGCAGCTTAGCTCAGGGTGGCTATGGCTACACCTTC.

V is TRBV5-1 and J is TRBJ1-1, with 7 bases aligning to TRBD1. CDR1 is SGHRS, CDR2 YFSETQ, per germline. The CDR3 has 13 residues. Trimming removed 0 bases from V and 5 bases from J; junction bases left unmatched: 1. The CDR3 loop is CASSLETGTEAFF. In DNA form, the CDR3 reads TGCGCCAGCAGCTTGGAGACAGGGACTGAAGCTTTCTTT.

The V call is TRBV11-2, the J call TRBJ2-3; 9 bases agree with TRBD1. The CDR3 sequence is 16 residues long. Germline V CDR1 and CDR2: SGHAT, FQNNGV. The V and J ends lost 6 bases and 3 bases, in that order; junction bases with no gene match: 10. The CDR3 DNA reads TGTGCCAGCAGGCCGGGATGGACAGGGGCTACAGATACGCAGTATTTT. This codes for CASRPGWTGATDTQYF.

The CDR3 DNA sequence: TGCGCCAGCAGCCCGGGAGGTAGCGGGTTAGACAATGAGCAGTTCTTC. This sequence encodes CASSPGGSGLDNEQFF. The V call is TRBV4-1, the J call TRBJ2-1; 7 bases line up with TRBD2. The V segment lost 4 bases and the J segment 5 bases; nucleotides outside the gene matches: 11. Per germline, CDR1 MGHRA and CDR2 YSYEKL. There are 16 residues in the CDR3.